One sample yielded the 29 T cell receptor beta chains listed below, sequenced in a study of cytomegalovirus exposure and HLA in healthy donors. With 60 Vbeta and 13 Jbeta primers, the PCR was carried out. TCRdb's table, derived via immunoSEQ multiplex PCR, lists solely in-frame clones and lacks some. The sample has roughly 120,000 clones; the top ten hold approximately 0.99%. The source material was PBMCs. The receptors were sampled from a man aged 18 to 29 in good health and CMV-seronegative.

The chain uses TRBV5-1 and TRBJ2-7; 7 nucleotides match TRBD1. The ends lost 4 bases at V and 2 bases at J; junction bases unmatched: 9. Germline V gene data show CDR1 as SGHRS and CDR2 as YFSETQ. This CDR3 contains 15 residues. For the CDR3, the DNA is TGCGCCAGCAGCCCGGGGACAGCCACCCCCTACGAGCAGTACTTC. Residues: CASSPGTATPYEQYF. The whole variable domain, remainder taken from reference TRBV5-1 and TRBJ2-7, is KAGVTQTPRYLIKTRGQQVTLSCSPISGHRSVSWYQQTPGQGLQFLFEYFSETQRNKGNFPGRFSGRQFSNSRSEMNVSTLELGDSALYLCASSPGTATPYEQYFGPGTRLTVT.

The CDR3 spells CASSFFGTVYNEQFF. CDR3 nucleotides: TGTGCCAGCAGCTTTTTTGGGACAGTCTACAATGAGCAGTTCTTC. The chain recombines TRBV13 with TRBJ2-1; 7 bases line up with TRBD1. V trimming: 3 bases; J trimming: 3 bases; junction bases outside the gene matches: 5. Germline V gives CDR1 PRHDT, CDR2 FYEKMQ (reference sequence). This CDR3 contains 15 residues.

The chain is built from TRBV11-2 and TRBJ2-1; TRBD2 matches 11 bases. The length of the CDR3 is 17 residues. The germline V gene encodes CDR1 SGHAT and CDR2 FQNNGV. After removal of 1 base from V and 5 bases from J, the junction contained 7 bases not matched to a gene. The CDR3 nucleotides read TGTGCCAGCAGCTTAGTCCCTAGCGGGGGGCAAAACAATGAGCAGTTCTTC. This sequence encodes CASSLVPSGGQNNEQFF. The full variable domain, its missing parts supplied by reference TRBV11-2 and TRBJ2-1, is EAGVAQSPRYKIIEKRQSVAFWCNPISGHATLYWYQQILGQGPKLLIQFQNNGVVDDSQLPKDRFSAERLKGVDSTLKIQPAKLEDSAVYLCASSLVPSGGQNNEQFFGPGTRLTVL.

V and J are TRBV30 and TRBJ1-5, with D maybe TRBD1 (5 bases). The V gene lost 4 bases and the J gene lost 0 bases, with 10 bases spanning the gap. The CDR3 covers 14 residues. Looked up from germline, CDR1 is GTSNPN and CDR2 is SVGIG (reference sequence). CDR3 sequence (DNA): TGTGCCTGGAATCGGGGGAGTAGCAATCAGCCCCAGCATTTT. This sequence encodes CAWNRGSSNQPQHF.

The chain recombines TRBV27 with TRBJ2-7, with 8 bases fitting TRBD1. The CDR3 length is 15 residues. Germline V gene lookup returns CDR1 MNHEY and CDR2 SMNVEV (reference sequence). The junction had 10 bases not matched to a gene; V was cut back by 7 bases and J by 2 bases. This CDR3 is CASKMDWTGTYEQYF. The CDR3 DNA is TGTGCCAGCAAGATGGACTGGACAGGGACCTACGAGCAGTACTTC.

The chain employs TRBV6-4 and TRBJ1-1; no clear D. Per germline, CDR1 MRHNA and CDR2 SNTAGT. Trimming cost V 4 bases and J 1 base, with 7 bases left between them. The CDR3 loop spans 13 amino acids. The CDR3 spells CASSGVPNTEAFF. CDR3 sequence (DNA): TGTGCCAGCAGTGGCGTGCCGAACACTGAAGCTTTCTTT.

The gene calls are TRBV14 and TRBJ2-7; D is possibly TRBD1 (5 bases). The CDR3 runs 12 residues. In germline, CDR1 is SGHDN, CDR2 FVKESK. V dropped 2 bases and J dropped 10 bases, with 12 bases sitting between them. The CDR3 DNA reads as TGTGCCAGCAGCCAATCGATAAGGGGACAGTACTTC. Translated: CASSQSIRGQYF.

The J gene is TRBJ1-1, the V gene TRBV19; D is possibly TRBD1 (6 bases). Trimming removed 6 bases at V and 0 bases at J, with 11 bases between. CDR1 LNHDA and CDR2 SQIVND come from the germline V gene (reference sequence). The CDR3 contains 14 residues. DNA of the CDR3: TGTGCCAGTAGATTAACAGGGATGAACACTGAAGCTTTCTTT. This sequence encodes CASRLTGMNTEAFF.

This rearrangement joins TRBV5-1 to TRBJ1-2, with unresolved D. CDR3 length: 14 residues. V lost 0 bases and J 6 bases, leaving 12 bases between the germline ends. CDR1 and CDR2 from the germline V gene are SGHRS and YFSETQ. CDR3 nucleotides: TGCGCCAGCAGCTTGGCCCCGGTTGGAGATGGCTACACCTTC. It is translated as CASSLAPVGDGYTF.

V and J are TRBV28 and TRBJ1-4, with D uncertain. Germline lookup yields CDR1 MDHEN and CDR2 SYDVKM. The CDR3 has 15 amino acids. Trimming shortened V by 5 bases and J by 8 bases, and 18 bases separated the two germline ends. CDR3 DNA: TGTGCCAGCAGTAATACCCGCGTGGCGGAGGAAAAACTGTTTTTT. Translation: CASSNTRVAEEKLFF.

In DNA form, the CDR3 reads TGTGCCAGCAGTGAAATGTCGGGCCAGGGGGCTTATGGCTACACCTTC. Protein sequence: CASSEMSGQGAYGYTF. The chain has TRBV2 and TRBJ1-2; TRBD1 agrees at 8 bases. This CDR3 is built from 16 residues. V lost 2 bases and J lost 5; bases outside the gene matches: 10. Germline CDR1 reads SNHLY; CDR2 reads FYNNEI. The variable domain in full, with the rest retrieved from reference TRBV2 and TRBJ1-2, is EPEVTQTPSHQVTQMGQEVILRCVPISNHLYFYWYRQILGQKVEFLVSFYNNEISEKSEIFDDQFSVERPDGSNFTLKIRSTKLEDSAMYFCASSEMSGQGAYGYTFGSGTRLTVV.

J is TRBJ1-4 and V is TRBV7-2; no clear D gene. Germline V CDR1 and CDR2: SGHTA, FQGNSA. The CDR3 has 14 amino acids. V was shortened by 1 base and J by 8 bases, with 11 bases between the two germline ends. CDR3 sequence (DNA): TGTGCCAGCAGCTTAGAGGGCTGGAGGGAAAAACTGTTTTTT. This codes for CASSLEGWREKLFF. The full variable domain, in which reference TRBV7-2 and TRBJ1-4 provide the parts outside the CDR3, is GAGVSQSPSNKVTEKGKDVELRCDPISGHTALYWYRQSLGQGLEFLIYFQGNSAPDKSGLPSDRFSAERTGGSVSTLTIQRTQQEDSAVYLCASSLEGWREKLFFGSGTQLSVL.

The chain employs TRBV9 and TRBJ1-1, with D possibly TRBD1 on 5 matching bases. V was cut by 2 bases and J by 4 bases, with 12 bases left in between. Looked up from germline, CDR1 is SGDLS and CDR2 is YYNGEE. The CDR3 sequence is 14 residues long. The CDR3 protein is CASSVEGRGTEAFF. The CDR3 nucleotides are TGTGCCAGCAGCGTGGAGGGACGGGGCACTGAAGCTTTCTTT. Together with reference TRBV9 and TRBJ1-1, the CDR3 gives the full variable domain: DSGVTQTPKHLITATGQRVTLRCSPRSGDLSVYWYQQSLDQGLQFLIQYYNGEERAKGNILERFSAQQFPDLHSELNLSSLELGDSALYFCASSVEGRGTEAFFGQGTRLTVV.

CDR3 in amino acids: CAWSLGTSFTGELFF. CDR3 bases: TGTGCCTGGAGCCTTGGGACTAGCTTCACCGGGGAGCTGTTTTTT. The V call is TRBV30, the J call TRBJ2-2; 9 bases match TRBD2. Trimming at V came to 3 bases and at J to 4 bases, leaving 6 bases not matched to a gene. Germline V CDR1 and CDR2: GTSNPN, SVGIG (reference sequence). There are 15 residues in the CDR3.

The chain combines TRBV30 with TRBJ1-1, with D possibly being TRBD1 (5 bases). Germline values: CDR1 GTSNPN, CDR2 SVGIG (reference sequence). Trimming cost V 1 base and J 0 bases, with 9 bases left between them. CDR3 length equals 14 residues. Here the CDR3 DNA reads TGTGCCTGGAGTGCCTCGGGGGTGAACACTGAAGCTTTCTTT. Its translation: CAWSASGVNTEAFF.

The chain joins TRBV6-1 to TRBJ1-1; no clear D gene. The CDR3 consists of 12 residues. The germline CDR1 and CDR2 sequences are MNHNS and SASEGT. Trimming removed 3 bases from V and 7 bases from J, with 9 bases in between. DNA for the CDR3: TGTGCCAGCAGTGAGTTACTAGATGAAGCTTTCTTT. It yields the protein CASSELLDEAFF.

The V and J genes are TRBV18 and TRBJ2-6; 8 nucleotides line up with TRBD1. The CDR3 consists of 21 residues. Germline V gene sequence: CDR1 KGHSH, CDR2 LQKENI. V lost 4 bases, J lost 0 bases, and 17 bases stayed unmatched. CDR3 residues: CASSLKLGQGLIISGANVLTF. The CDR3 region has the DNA TGTGCCAGCTCACTAAAACTAGGACAGGGTCTAATCATCTCTGGGGCCAACGTCCTGACTTTC.

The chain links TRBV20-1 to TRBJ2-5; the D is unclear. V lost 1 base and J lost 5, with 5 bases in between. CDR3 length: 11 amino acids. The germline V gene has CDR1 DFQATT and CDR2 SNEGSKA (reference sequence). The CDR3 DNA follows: TGCAGTGCTAGAGCCGGGGAGACCCAGTACTTC. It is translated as CSARAGETQYF.

The CDR3 loop reads CAYGQANQPQHF. The CDR3 region has the DNA TGTGCCTATGGACAGGCCAATCAGCCCCAGCATTTT. The chain employs TRBV30 and TRBJ1-5, with 7 bases that match TRBD1. Germline loops: CDR1 GTSNPN, CDR2 SVGIG (reference sequence). This CDR3 is 12 amino acids long. J gave up 3 bases and V 7 bases, and 3 bases lay outside the gene matches.

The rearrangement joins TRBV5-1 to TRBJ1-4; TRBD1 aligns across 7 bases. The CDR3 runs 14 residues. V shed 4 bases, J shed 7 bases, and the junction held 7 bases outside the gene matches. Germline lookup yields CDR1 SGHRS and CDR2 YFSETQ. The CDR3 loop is CASSPQGSSEKLFF. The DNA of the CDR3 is TGCGCCAGCAGCCCACAGGGGTCGAGTGAAAAACTGTTTTTT.

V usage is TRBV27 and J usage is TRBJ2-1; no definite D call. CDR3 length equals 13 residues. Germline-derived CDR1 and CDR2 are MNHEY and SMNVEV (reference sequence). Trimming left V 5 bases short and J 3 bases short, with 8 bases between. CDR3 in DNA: TGTGCCAGCAGTCACCGAGACTACAATGAGCAGTTCTTC. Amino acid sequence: CASSHRDYNEQFF.

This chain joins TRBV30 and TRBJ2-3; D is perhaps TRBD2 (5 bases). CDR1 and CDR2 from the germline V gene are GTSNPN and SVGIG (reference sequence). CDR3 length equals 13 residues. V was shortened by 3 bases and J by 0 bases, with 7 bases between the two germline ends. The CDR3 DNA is TGTGCCTGGAGGACTAAGAGCACAGATACGCAGTATTTT. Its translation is CAWRTKSTDTQYF.

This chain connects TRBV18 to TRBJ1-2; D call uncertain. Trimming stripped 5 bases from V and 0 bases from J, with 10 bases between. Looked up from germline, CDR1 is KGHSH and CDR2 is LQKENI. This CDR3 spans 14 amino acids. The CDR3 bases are TGTGCCAGCTCAAGAGGTGATGCTAACTATGGCTACACCTTC. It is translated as CASSRGDANYGYTF.

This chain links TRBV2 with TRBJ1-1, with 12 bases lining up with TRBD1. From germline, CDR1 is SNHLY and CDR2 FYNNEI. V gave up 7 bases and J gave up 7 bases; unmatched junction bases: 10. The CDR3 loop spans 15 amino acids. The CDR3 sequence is CASMKLGQGANEAFF. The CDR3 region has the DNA TGTGCCAGCATGAAGCTGGGACAGGGGGCGAATGAAGCTTTCTTT.

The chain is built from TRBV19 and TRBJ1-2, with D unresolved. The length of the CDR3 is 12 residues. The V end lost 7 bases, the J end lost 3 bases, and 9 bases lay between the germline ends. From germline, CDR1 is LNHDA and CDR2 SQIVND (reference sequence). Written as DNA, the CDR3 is TGTGCCAGTAAAGCCACGCACTATGGCTACACCTTC. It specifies CASKATHYGYTF.

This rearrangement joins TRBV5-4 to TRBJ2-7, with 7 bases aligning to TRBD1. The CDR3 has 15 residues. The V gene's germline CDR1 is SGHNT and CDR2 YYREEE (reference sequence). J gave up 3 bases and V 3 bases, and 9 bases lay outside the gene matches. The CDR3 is CASSSRRDSDYEQYF. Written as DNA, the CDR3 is TGTGCCAGCAGCTCTAGACGGGACAGCGACTACGAGCAGTACTTC.

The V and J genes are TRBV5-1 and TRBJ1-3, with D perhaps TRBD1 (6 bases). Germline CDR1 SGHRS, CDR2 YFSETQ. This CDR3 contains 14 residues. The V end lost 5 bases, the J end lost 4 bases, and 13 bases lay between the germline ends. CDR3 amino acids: CASSFGTFGNTIYF. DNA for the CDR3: TGCGCCAGCAGTTTCGGGACATTCGGAAACACCATATATTTT.

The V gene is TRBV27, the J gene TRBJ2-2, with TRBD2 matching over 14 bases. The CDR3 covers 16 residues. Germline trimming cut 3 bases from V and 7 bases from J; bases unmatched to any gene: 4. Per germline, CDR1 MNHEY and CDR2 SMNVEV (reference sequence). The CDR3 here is CASSLGLAGVGGELFF. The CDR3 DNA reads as TGTGCCAGCAGTTTGGGACTAGCGGGGGTCGGCGGGGAGCTGTTTTTT.

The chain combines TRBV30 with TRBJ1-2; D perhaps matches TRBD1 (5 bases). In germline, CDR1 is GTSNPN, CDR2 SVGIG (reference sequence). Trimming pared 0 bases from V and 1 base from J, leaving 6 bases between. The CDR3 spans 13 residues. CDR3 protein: CAWSVGVNYGYTF. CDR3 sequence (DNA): TGTGCCTGGAGTGTAGGGGTTAACTATGGCTACACCTTC.